One sample yielded the 15 T cell receptor beta chains listed below, sequenced in a study of cytomegalovirus exposure and HLA in healthy donors. It was with 60 Vbeta and 13 Jbeta primers that the PCR ran. Sequencing used immunoSEQ multiplex PCR; TCRdb keeps in-frame clones, though not all of them. Counted here are about 250,000 clones, more than 55% occurring once; the ten biggest clones make up approximately 2.3%. Sequencing was done on a sample of PBMCs. The receptors come from a female donor in good health and CMV-seronegative.

V and J are TRBV5-6 and TRBJ1-5; unclear D gene. V shed 4 bases and J shed 4 bases, with 15 bases lying between them. Per the germline V gene, CDR1 is SGHDT and CDR2 is YYEEEE. There are 15 residues in the CDR3. The CDR3 loop reads CASSRLGLSNQPQHF. The CDR3 nucleotides are TGTGCCAGCAGCCGGCTAGGACTGAGTAATCAGCCCCAGCATTTT.

CDR3 bases: TGTGCCAGCAGTTATTCCCCCCGGCTAGCGGGGCAAGAGACCCAGTACTTC. This codes for CASSYSPRLAGQETQYF. This sequence joins TRBV6-9 and TRBJ2-5; 9 positions match TRBD2. The CDR3 runs to 17 residues. Losses at the gene ends were 0 bases for V and 2 bases for J; bases not matched to a gene: 7. Germline loops: CDR1 MNHGY, CDR2 SVAAGI.

This rearrangement joins TRBV6-5 to TRBJ2-7; D gene ambiguous. Germline-derived CDR1 and CDR2 are MNHEY and SVGAGI. Trimming shortened V by 5 bases and J by 2 bases, and 13 bases separated the two germline ends. The CDR3 runs to 14 residues. CDR3: CASSDTFGAYEQYF. The CDR3 bases are TGTGCCAGCAGTGATACGTTCGGAGCCTACGAGCAGTACTTC.

The gene calls are TRBV19 and TRBJ2-5, with D perhaps TRBD2 (6 bases). CDR1 is LNHDA and CDR2 is SQIVND in the germline V gene (reference sequence). The CDR3 is made up of 17 amino acids. V dropped 1 base and J dropped 5 bases, with 20 bases sitting between them. This chain's CDR3 is CASSIGQLALPGETQYF. For the CDR3, the DNA is TGTGCCAGTAGTATAGGCCAACTAGCCCTACCGGGGGAGACCCAGTACTTC.

The chain has TRBV7-9 and TRBJ2-1; possible D gene TRBD2, 5 bases. The CDR3 sequence is 14 residues long. Per the germline V gene, CDR1 is SEHNR and CDR2 is FQNEAQ (reference sequence). Trimming stripped 3 bases from V and 1 base from J, with 7 bases between. CDR3: CASSFEGSYNEQFF. The DNA of the CDR3 is TGTGCCAGCAGCTTCGAGGGTTCCTACAATGAGCAGTTCTTC.

For this clone: The same CDR3 can be traced to other DNA sequences in this sample. This chain links TRBV5-1 with TRBJ2-6, with 8 bases that match TRBD2. Germline CDR1 is SGHRS and CDR2 is YFSETQ. After removal of 2 bases from V and 2 bases from J, the junction contained 0 bases not matched to a gene. The CDR3 runs 15 residues. The CDR3 protein is CASSLAGAGANVLTF. The CDR3 DNA follows: TGCGCCAGCAGCTTAGCGGGAGCTGGGGCCAACGTCCTGACTTTC.

V usage is TRBV4-1 and J usage is TRBJ1-1; D possibly corresponds to TRBD1 (5 bases). V lost 0 bases, J lost 6 bases, and 11 bases lay in between. This CDR3 is 14 amino acids long. CDR1 is MGHRA and CDR2 is YSYEKL in the germline V gene. CDR3 nucleotide sequence: TGCGCCAGCAGCCAAGATGGGGCCCTCTCTGAAGCTTTCTTT. Its protein is CASSQDGALSEAFF.

This chain links TRBV7-3 with TRBJ2-3; the D is unclear. This CDR3 comprises 14 residues. Trimming cost V 3 bases and J 2 bases, with 9 bases left between them. In germline, CDR1 is SGHTA, CDR2 FQGTGA. The CDR3 DNA follows: TGTGCCAGCAGCTTGGGCACCCACACAGATACGCAGTATTTT. Its protein is CASSLGTHTDTQYF.

The sample holds a few counts of this clone. This rearrangement joins TRBV11-3 to TRBJ1-2; D is undetermined. CDR3 length: 12 residues. CDR1 and CDR2 (germline): SGHNT, YENEEA. Trimming left V 3 bases short and J 4 bases short, with 6 bases between. CDR3 in DNA: TGTGCCAGCAGCTTCCCCTCCTATGGCTACACCTTC. Encoded protein: CASSFPSYGYTF.

The CDR3 DNA follows: TGTGCCAGCAGCCCCACGGACAGGGGGTTCCTTGGTGGAAACACCATATATTTT. This gives the protein CASSPTDRGFLGGNTIYF. J is TRBJ1-3 and V is TRBV7-6; TRBD1 aligns across 10 bases. The V gene end was trimmed by 5 bases and the J gene end by 3 bases; junction bases not matched to a gene: 13. CDR1 and CDR2 from the germline V gene are SGHVS and FNYEAQ. This CDR3 comprises 18 residues.

This clone was counted only a few times. The chain couples TRBV7-9 to TRBJ1-5; TRBD1 agrees at 9 bases. Germline V gene data show CDR1 as SEHNR and CDR2 as FQNEAQ (reference sequence). This CDR3 has 15 amino acids. Unmatched junction bases numbered 4, after V lost 1 base and J lost 6 bases. CDR3 residues: CASSLEQGASQPQHF. DNA of the CDR3: TGTGCCAGCAGCTTAGAACAGGGGGCAAGTCAGCCCCAGCATTTT. The entire variable domain, with the rest obtained from reference TRBV7-9 and TRBJ1-5, is as follows: DTGVSQNPRHKITKRGQNVTFRCDPISEHNRLYWYRQTLGQGPEFLTYFQNEAQLEKSRLLSDRFSAERPKGSFSTLEIQRTEQGDSAMYLCASSLEQGASQPQHFGDGTRLSIL.

This clone was detected a few times. The chain links TRBV27 to TRBJ1-4; 7 positions agree with TRBD1. CDR1 is MNHEY and CDR2 is SMNVEV in the germline V gene (reference sequence). This CDR3 region has 15 residues. V lost 0 bases to trimming and J lost 8 bases; unmatched junction nucleotides: 6. CDR3 coding DNA: TGTGCCAGCAGTTTATCAGGGGGCGCCGGGGAAAAACTGTTTTTT. Translated: CASSLSGGAGEKLFF.

This clone was seen a handful of times. V and J are TRBV5-1 and TRBJ2-3, with D maybe TRBD2 (6 bases). This CDR3 is 15 amino acids long. Germline values: CDR1 SGHRS, CDR2 YFSETQ. V gave up 2 bases and J gave up 5 bases, with 15 bases separating them. The CDR3 here is CASSFRTGAVDTQYF. DNA for the CDR3: TGCGCCAGCAGCTTTCGGACGGGAGCGGTAGATACGCAGTATTTT. The variable domain in full, completed from reference TRBV5-1 and TRBJ2-3, reads KAGVTQTPRYLIKTRGQQVTLSCSPISGHRSVSWYQQTPGQGLQFLFEYFSETQRNKGNFPGRFSGRQFSNSRSEMNVSTLELGDSALYLCASSFRTGAVDTQYFGPGTRLTVL.

The chain uses TRBV6-1 and TRBJ2-7; D might be TRBD1 (7 bases). Germline values: CDR1 MNHNS, CDR2 SASEGT. This CDR3 contains 16 residues. With 2 bases removed from V and 1 base from J, the gap between germline ends came to 15 bases. The CDR3 region has the DNA TGTGCCAGCAGTGAAACTCAGGGGGGCAAGTCCTACGAGCAGTACTTC. It yields the protein CASSETQGGKSYEQYF.

V usage is TRBV5-1 and J usage is TRBJ1-1; 10 nucleotides line up with TRBD1. This CDR3 is built from 17 residues. Germline V gives CDR1 SGHRS, CDR2 YFSETQ. J lost 0 bases, V lost 0 bases, and 5 bases had no gene match. The CDR3 nucleotides read TGCGCCAGCAGCTTGGGGGACAGGGGACCCGTGAACACTGAAGCTTTCTTT. Translation: CASSLGDRGPVNTEAFF.